This T cell receptor (beta chain) was captured by sequencing in a study of blood T cell repertoires in COVID-19. The overall study: Sites across the United States, Italy and Spain contributed samples from acute and convalescent COVID-19. T cells, B-cell-depleted T cells, or PBMCs provided the cDNA or gDNA that served as material.

This clone has just one count. Study processing details: Amplification with reference gene primers provided the estimates of nucleated cell counts. Only in-frame clones appear in the TCRdb table, and some are missing; sequencing was by immunoSEQ multiplex PCR. V and J calls and clone size are as listed in that table; D and trimming were resolved from the DNA. The sample includes 100,000 to 150,000 clones, around 74% of them seen just once. This TCR was sampled from a man in his fifties or sixties with acute or convalescent COVID-19. The sample comprised peripheral blood.

The CDR3 sequence is CASSSGQGSSQPQHF. The CDR3 DNA is TGTGCCAGCAGCTCGGGACAGGGGTCGAGTCAGCCCCAGCATTTT. The chain links TRBV7-9 to TRBJ1-5, with 10 bases identical to TRBD1. With 4 bases clipped from V and 6 bases from J, the junction kept 6 bases outside the gene matches. Germline CDR1 reads SEHNR; CDR2 reads FQNEAQ (reference sequence). The CDR3 loop spans 15 amino acids.